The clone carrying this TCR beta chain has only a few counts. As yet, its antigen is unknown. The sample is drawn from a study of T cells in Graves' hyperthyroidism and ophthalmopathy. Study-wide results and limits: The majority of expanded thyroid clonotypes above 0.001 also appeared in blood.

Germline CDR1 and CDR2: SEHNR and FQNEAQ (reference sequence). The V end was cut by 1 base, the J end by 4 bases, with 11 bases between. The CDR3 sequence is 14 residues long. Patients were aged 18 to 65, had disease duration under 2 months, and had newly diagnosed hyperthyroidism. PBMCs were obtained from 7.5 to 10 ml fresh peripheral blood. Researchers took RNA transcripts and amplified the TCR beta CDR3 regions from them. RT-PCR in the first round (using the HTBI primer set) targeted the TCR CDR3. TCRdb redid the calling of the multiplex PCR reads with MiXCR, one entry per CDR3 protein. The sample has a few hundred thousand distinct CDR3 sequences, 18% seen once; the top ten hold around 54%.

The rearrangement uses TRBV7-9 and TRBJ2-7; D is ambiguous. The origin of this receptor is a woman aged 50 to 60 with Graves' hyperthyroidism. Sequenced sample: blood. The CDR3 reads CASSLDAKGYEQYF. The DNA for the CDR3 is TGTGCCAGCAGCTTAGACGCGAAAGGGTACGAGCAGTACTTC.